This passage covers 20 T cell receptor beta chains from one sample sequenced in a study of somatic mutations in cytotoxic T cells in rheumatoid arthritis. The data were produced by immunoSEQ multiplex PCR, yet TCRdb's version contains in-frame clones alone and is incomplete. The sample lists more than 15,000 clones, about 70% occurring once. Source material: CD8+ T cells sorted from blood. These receptors all come from a woman aged 60-70 years in good health.

This chain links TRBV2 with TRBJ1-3; D is unresolved. Per germline, CDR1 SNHLY and CDR2 FYNNEI. The CDR3 runs to 15 residues. The V gene lost 3 bases and the J gene lost 0 bases, with 9 bases spanning the gap. CDR3 residues: CASSDQINSGNTIYF. The CDR3 DNA reads TGTGCCAGCAGTGACCAGATAAACTCTGGAAACACCATATATTTT.

Only a few counts were recorded for this clone. The V and J genes are TRBV9 and TRBJ2-7, with D possibly TRBD2 on 5 matching bases. This CDR3 contains 15 residues. The V end was cut by 0 bases, the J end by 2 bases, with 12 bases between. The germline CDR1 and CDR2 sequences are SGDLS and YYNGEE. The CDR3 sequence is CASSVASSGAYEQYF. CDR3 nucleotides: TGTGCCAGCAGCGTAGCTAGCAGCGGTGCCTACGAGCAGTACTTC.

The chain uses TRBV12-5 and TRBJ1-1; 8 bases are a match to TRBD1. This CDR3 is 16 amino acids long. With 7 bases clipped from V and 0 bases from J, the junction kept 10 bases outside the gene matches. The germline V gene has CDR1 LGHNT and CDR2 FRNRAP. CDR3: CASARRTGPMNTEAFF. The CDR3 DNA reads TGTGCTAGTGCCCGACGGACAGGGCCAATGAACACTGAAGCTTTCTTT.

The CDR3 sequence: CASRASSGYGYTF. Written as DNA, the CDR3 is TGTGCCAGCAGGGCATCCTCGGGATATGGCTACACCTTC. V and J are TRBV7-9 and TRBJ1-2; no reliable D call. The CDR3 extends over 13 amino acids. Trimming left V 6 bases short and J 5 bases short, with 13 bases between. Germline values: CDR1 SEHNR, CDR2 FQNEAQ (reference sequence).

V is TRBV5-1 and J is TRBJ2-1, with D unresolved. The ends were cut back, 0 bases at V and 4 bases at J, with 8 bases in the middle. Germline V gene sequence: CDR1 SGHRS, CDR2 YFSETQ. This CDR3 region has 14 residues. For the CDR3, the DNA is TGCGCCAGCAGCTTGGTGTCCGGGTACAATGAGCAGTTCTTC. The encoded protein is CASSLVSGYNEQFF. Drawing the rest from reference TRBV5-1 and TRBJ2-1, the complete variable domain is KAGVTQTPRYLIKTRGQQVTLSCSPISGHRSVSWYQQTPGQGLQFLFEYFSETQRNKGNFPGRFSGRQFSNSRSEMNVSTLELGDSALYLCASSLVSGYNEQFFGPGTRLTVL.

J is TRBJ2-2 and V is TRBV7-9, with D perhaps being TRBD1 or TRBD2 (7 bases each). The CDR3 loop spans 13 amino acids. The germline V gene has CDR1 SEHNR and CDR2 FQNEAQ (reference sequence). V was cut by 7 bases and J by 4 bases, with 10 bases left in between. DNA for the CDR3: TGTGCCAGCACCAGGGGGGGCACCGGGGAGCTGTTTTTT. Translation gives CASTRGGTGELFF.

The chain recombines TRBV5-5 with TRBJ2-7; D is perhaps TRBD2 (6 bases). V was cut by 3 bases and J by 3 bases, with 19 bases left in between. The CDR3 has 16 residues. CDR1 and CDR2 (germline): SGHKS, YYEKEE (reference sequence). CDR3 nucleotides: TGTGCCAGCAGCTCGCCGGGGGATAGTCCTAACTACGAGCAGTACTTC. Amino acids: CASSSPGDSPNYEQYF. The variable domain in full, completed from reference TRBV5-5 and TRBJ2-7, reads DAGVTQSPTHLIKTRGQQVTLRCSPISGHKSVSWYQQVLGQGPQFIFQYYEKEERGRGNFPDRFSARQFPNYSSELNVNALLLGDSALYLCASSSPGDSPNYEQYFGPGTRLTVT.

The rearrangement uses TRBV6-6 and TRBJ1-1; D unclear. The V end was cut by 0 bases, the J end by 8 bases, with 7 bases between. The CDR3 extends over 12 amino acids. Germline V gene lookup returns CDR1 MNHNY and CDR2 SVGAGI (reference sequence). The CDR3 loop reads CASSYSTGEAFF. CDR3 DNA: TGTGCCAGCAGTTACTCGACGGGGGAAGCTTTCTTT.

In its sample, this clone was seen a few times. The CDR3 protein is CASDNEPAYEQYF. CDR3 in DNA: TGTGCCAGCGACAACGAGCCGGCCTACGAGCAGTACTTC. The chain uses TRBV2 and TRBJ2-7; D gene unclear. Trimming cost V 8 bases and J 2 bases, with 13 bases left between them. The germline CDR1 and CDR2 sequences are SNHLY and FYNNEI. This CDR3 is built from 13 residues.

This clone was observed a handful of times. The chain has TRBV6-6 and TRBJ1-2; no clear D gene. V lost 0 bases and J 8 bases, leaving 10 bases between the germline ends. The CDR3 consists of 13 residues. Per the germline V gene, CDR1 is MNHNY and CDR2 is SVGAGI (reference sequence). The DNA for the CDR3 is TGTGCCAGCAGTTACTCAGCTAAGGACGGCTACACCTTC. Translation: CASSYSAKDGYTF.

In its sample, this clone was seen once. CDR3 bases: TGTGCCAGCAGCTTGCTAGCGGGAGGCGAGCAGTACTTC. Encoded protein: CASSLLAGGEQYF. The gene calls are TRBV5-8 and TRBJ2-7, with TRBD2 matching over 11 bases. Germline V gives CDR1 SGHTS, CDR2 YDEGEE. This CDR3 comprises 13 residues. Losses at the gene ends were 1 base for V and 6 bases for J; bases not matched to a gene: 0.

The V call is TRBV9, the J call TRBJ2-7; 11 nucleotides align to TRBD2. CDR1 and CDR2 (germline): SGDLS, YYNGEE. With 3 bases clipped from V and 4 bases from J, the junction kept 3 bases outside the gene matches. The CDR3 is 14 residues long. The CDR3 is CASSAGTSGYEQYF. In DNA form, the CDR3 reads TGTGCCAGCAGCGCCGGGACTAGCGGTTACGAGCAGTACTTC.

This rearrangement joins TRBV11-2 to TRBJ2-2, with 11 nucleotides matching TRBD2. The trim removed 7 bases at V and 4 bases at J, leaving 17 bases unmatched. The CDR3 length is 19 residues. The germline V gene has CDR1 SGHAT and CDR2 FQNNGV. The CDR3 nucleotides are TGTGCCAGCACTACCAGGGGGGCTCTAGCGGGGGGAGCCACCGGGGAGCTGTTTTTT. It translates to CASTTRGALAGGATGELFF.

This clone was picked up a small number of times. The chain is built from TRBV4-1 and TRBJ2-7; TRBD2 agrees at 7 bases. The CDR3 is 15 amino acids. Germline V gene data show CDR1 as MGHRA and CDR2 as YSYEKL. Trimming cost V 0 bases and J 0 bases; bases outside gene matches: 2. The CDR3 nucleotides read TGCGCCAGCAGCCAAGAGGAGCGGGGCTCCTACGAGCAGTACTTC. This codes for CASSQEERGSYEQYF.

The gene calls are TRBV11-2 and TRBJ2-7; the match to TRBD1 covers 10 bases. Germline CDR1 SGHAT, CDR2 FQNNGV. This CDR3 contains 15 residues. The ends lost 1 base at V and 2 bases at J; junction bases unmatched: 2. In DNA form, the CDR3 reads TGTGCCAGCAGCTTAGGACAGGGGGCCCCCTACGAGCAGTACTTC. Protein product: CASSLGQGAPYEQYF.

The V call is TRBV6-4, the J call TRBJ1-2; D is undetermined. The ends were cut back, 3 bases at V and 0 bases at J, with 8 bases in the middle. In germline, CDR1 is MRHNA, CDR2 SNTAGT. The CDR3 spans 14 residues. The chain's CDR3 is CASSEGPSNYGYTF. CDR3 coding DNA: TGTGCCAGCAGTGAAGGACCCTCTAACTATGGCTACACCTTC.

This clone was seen only a few times. The genes are TRBV6-5 and TRBJ1-2; no firm D call. V shed 2 bases and J shed 4 bases, with 14 bases lying between them. Germline-derived CDR1 and CDR2 are MNHEY and SVGAGI. CDR3 length: 15 residues. In DNA, the CDR3 is TGTGCCAGCAGTTACGGTCAGTCGCCCAGCTATGGCTACACCTTC. Translation gives CASSYGQSPSYGYTF.

This clone is a singleton in its sample. V and J are TRBV2 and TRBJ1-1, with a weak D call TRBD1 (5 bases). From germline, CDR1 is SNHLY and CDR2 FYNNEI. The CDR3 length is 12 residues. The V gene lost 6 bases and the J gene lost 4 bases, with 9 bases spanning the gap. The CDR3 sequence is CASRAGRTEAFF. The CDR3 coding sequence is TGTGCCAGCAGGGCGGGGCGCACTGAAGCTTTCTTT.

This chain joins TRBV9 and TRBJ1-1; 7 bases align to TRBD1. V was pared by 4 bases and J by 5 bases, with 11 bases of the junction left unmatched. The CDR3 has 15 amino acids. Germline V gives CDR1 SGDLS, CDR2 YYNGEE. DNA of the CDR3: TGTGCCAGCAGCCCATGGGACAGAACGTGGACTGAAGCTTTCTTT. Translating gives CASSPWDRTWTEAFF.

The CDR3, as DNA: TGTGCCAGCAGTGAAAGGGGGAACAGGAATGAGCAGTTCTTC. Its translation is CASSERGNRNEQFF. The V gene is TRBV2, the J gene TRBJ2-1, with D tentatively TRBD1 (6 bases). The CDR3 extends over 14 amino acids. The germline CDR1 and CDR2 sequences are SNHLY and FYNNEI. The V end was cut by 2 bases, the J end by 7 bases, with 12 bases between.